This T cell receptor (beta chain) emerged from a study of CD8 T cells in ankylosing spondylitis. Points from the study as a whole: A motif of eight or nine highly homologous TCR beta variants was seen as apparently characteristic of ankylosing spondylitis blood. There were earlier reports of some motif variants in reactive arthritis synovial fluid and blood. Relatively scarce in peripheral blood, disease-linked clones were CD8+.

Ten or more counts support this clonotype. Its specificity is not known. Scientists made TCR beta libraries using quantitative 5'-RACE with molecular barcodes. TCRdb fed the 5' RACE reads into MiXCR, producing one record per CDR3 protein. The sample consists of around 340,000 distinct CDR3 sequences, 14% to 15% of them appearing once. The germline V gene encodes CDR1 SNHLY and CDR2 FYNNEI. The V and J ends lost 6 bases and 6 bases respectively, with 9 bases between them. The CDR3 runs to 12 residues. This sequence was found in a male donor with ankylosing spondylitis or in good health (not recorded which). The rearrangement links TRBV2 to TRBJ1-5; D is uncertain. Source material: blood, either unsorted or a sorted T cell fraction (not recorded which). The CDR3 reads CASSSRTQPQHF. The DNA of the CDR3 is TGTGCCAGCAGCTCTCGGACTCAGCCCCAGCATTTT.